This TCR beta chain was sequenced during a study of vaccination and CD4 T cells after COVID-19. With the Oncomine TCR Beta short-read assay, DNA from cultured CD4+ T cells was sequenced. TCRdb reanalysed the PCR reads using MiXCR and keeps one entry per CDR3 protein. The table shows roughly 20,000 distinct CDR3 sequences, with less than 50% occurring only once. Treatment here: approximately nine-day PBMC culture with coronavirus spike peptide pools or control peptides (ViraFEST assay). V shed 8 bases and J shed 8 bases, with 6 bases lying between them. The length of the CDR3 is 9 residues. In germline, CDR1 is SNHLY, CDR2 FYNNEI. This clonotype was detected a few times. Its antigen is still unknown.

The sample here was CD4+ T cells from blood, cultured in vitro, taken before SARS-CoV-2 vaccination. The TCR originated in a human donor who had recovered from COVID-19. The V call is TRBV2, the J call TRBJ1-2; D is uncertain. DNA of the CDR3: TGTGCCAGCCGGTCCGGCTACACCTTC. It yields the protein CASRSGYTF.